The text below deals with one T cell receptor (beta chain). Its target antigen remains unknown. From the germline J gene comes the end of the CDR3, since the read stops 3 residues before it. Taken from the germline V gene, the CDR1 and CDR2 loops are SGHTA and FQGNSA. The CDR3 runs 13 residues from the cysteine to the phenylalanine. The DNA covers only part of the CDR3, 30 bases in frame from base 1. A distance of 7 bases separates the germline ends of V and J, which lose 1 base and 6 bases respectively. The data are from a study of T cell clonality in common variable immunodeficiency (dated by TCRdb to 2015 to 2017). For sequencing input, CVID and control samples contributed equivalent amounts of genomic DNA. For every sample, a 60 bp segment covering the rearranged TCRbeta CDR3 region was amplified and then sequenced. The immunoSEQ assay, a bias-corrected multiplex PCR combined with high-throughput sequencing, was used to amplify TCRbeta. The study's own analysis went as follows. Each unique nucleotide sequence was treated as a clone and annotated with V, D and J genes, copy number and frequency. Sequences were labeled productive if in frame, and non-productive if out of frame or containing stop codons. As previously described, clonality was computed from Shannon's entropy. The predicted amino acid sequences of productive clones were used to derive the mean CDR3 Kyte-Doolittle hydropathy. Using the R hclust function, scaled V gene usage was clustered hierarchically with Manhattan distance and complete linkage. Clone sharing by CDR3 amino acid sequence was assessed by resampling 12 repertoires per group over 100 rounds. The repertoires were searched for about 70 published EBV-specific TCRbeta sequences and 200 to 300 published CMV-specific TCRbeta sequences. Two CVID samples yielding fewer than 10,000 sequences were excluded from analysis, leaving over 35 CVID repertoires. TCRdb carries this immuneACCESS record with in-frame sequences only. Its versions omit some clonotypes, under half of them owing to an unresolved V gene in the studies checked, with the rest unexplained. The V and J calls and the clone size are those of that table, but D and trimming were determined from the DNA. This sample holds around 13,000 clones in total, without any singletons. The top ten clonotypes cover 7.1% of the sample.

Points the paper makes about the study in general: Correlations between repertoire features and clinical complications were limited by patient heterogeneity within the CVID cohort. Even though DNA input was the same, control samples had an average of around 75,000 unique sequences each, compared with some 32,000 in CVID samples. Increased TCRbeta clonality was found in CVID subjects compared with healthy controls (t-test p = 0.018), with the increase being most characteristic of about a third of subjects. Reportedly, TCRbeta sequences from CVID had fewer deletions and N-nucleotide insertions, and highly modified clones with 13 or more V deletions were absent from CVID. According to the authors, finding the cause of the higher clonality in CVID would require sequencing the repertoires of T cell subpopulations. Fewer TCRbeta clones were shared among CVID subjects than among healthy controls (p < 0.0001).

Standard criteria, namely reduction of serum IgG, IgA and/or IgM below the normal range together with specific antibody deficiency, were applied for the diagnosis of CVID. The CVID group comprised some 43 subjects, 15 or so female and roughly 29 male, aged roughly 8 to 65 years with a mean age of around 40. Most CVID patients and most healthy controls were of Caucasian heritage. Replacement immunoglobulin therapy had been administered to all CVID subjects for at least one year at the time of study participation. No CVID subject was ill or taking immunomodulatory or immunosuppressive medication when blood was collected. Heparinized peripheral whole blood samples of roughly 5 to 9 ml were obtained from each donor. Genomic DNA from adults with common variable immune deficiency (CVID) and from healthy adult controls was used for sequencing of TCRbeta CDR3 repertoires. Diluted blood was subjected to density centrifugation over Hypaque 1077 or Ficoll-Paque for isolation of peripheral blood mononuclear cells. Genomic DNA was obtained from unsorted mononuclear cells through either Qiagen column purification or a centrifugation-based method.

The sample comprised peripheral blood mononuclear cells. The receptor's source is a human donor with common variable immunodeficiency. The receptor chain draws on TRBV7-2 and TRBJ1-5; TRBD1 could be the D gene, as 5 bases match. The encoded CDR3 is CASSLERGQPQHF. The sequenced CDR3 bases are TGTGCCAGCAGCTTAGAAAGGGGTCAGCCC.